These 12 T cell receptor beta chains share one sample of origin, sequenced in a study of technical replicates of blood from several donors. Method: immunoSEQ multiplex PCR; TCRdb's copy keeps in-frame clones and lacks some. The sample holds 13,000 or so clones; roughly 95% are singletons and the top ten take approximately 6.3%. The sequencing sample was made of PBMCs. These receptors were obtained from a human donor in good health.

This sequence joins TRBV10-1 and TRBJ2-1; the match to TRBD2 covers 13 bases. CDR1 WNHNN and CDR2 SYGVQD come from the germline V gene (reference sequence). The CDR3 has 15 residues. J was trimmed by 10 bases and V by 5 bases; bases with no gene match: 8. CDR3 DNA sequence: TGCGCCAGCAGTCCACTAGCGGGAGGGTTTAGGGAGCAGTTCTTC. Translated, it gives CASSPLAGGFREQFF.

The V and J genes are TRBV28 and TRBJ2-1; TRBD2 matches at 13 bases. This CDR3 spans 15 amino acids. V lost 5 bases to trimming and J lost 6 bases; unmatched junction nucleotides: 4. Per germline, CDR1 MDHEN and CDR2 SYDVKM. The CDR3 nucleotides read TGTGCCAGCAGTCGGACTAGCGGGAGAGGCAATGAGCAGTTCTTC. Translation: CASSRTSGRGNEQFF.

The chain combines TRBV6-4 with TRBJ2-2; D is ambiguous. Trimming stripped 1 base from V and 4 bases from J, with 4 bases between. The germline V gene encodes CDR1 MRHNA and CDR2 SNTAGT. The CDR3 contains 13 residues. CDR3 sequence reads: CASSDYSTGELFF. The CDR3 region has the DNA TGTGCCAGCAGTGACTATAGCACCGGGGAGCTGTTTTTT.

J is TRBJ2-1 and V is TRBV19, with 8 bases identical to TRBD1. The CDR3 contains 15 residues. Trimming at V came to 3 bases and at J to 4 bases, leaving 5 bases not matched to a gene. Looked up from germline, CDR1 is LNHDA and CDR2 is SQIVND (reference sequence). The CDR3: CASSILQGGYNEQFF. The CDR3 nucleotides are TGTGCCAGTAGTATTCTACAGGGGGGATACAATGAGCAGTTCTTC.

The V gene is TRBV5-1, the J gene TRBJ2-7; TRBD2 matches 7 bases. CDR3 length equals 18 residues. Germline values: CDR1 SGHRS, CDR2 YFSETQ. With V trimmed by 0 bases and J by 1 base, 13 bases remained unmatched. CDR3 sequence (DNA): TGCGCCAGCAGCTTGGCCACTGGGGGGGGACTTCCATCCTACGAGCAGTACTTC. Translated, it gives CASSLATGGGLPSYEQYF. The complete variable domain, with remaining parts taken from reference TRBV5-1 and TRBJ2-7, reads KAGVTQTPRYLIKTRGQQVTLSCSPISGHRSVSWYQQTPGQGLQFLFEYFSETQRNKGNFPGRFSGRQFSNSRSEMNVSTLELGDSALYLCASSLATGGGLPSYEQYFGPGTRLTVT.

The chain joins TRBV30 to TRBJ1-1; 8 positions agree with TRBD1. CDR1 GTSNPN and CDR2 SVGIG come from the germline V gene (reference sequence). The CDR3 runs 13 residues. Trimming cost V 5 bases and J 6 bases; bases outside gene matches: 8. The CDR3 DNA follows: TGTGCCTGGGGGACAGGTTTGATGGCTGAAGCTTTCTTT. Translating gives CAWGTGLMAEAFF.

This clone has a single count. Here the CDR3 DNA reads TGTGCCAGCAGCCCCGGCGCTAGCGGACGCACAGATACGCAGTATTTT. Translated, it gives CASSPGASGRTDTQYF. The chain combines TRBV5-6 with TRBJ2-3, with 7 bases fitting TRBD2. V lost 4 bases, J lost 1 base, and 9 bases stayed unmatched. This CDR3 comprises 16 residues. The germline gives CDR1 SGHDT, CDR2 YYEEEE.

This chain joins TRBV29-1 and TRBJ2-2; D unclear. The CDR3 extends over 13 amino acids. CDR1 and CDR2 (germline): SQVTM, ANQGSEA. Trimming stripped 4 bases from V and 5 bases from J, with 11 bases between. This CDR3 is CSVGHLITGELFF. Here the CDR3 DNA reads TGCAGCGTTGGACACTTGATTACCGGGGAGCTGTTTTTT.

This rearrangement joins TRBV30 to TRBJ1-5; no clear D. Germline V lookup: CDR1 GTSNPN, CDR2 SVGIG (reference sequence). Trimming removed 2 bases from V and 5 bases from J, with 10 bases in between. The CDR3 consists of 13 residues. The CDR3 DNA reads TGTGCCTGGAGTAGGGAGGGCCATCAGCCCCAGCATTTT. It is translated as CAWSREGHQPQHF.

This chain links TRBV4-1 with TRBJ1-5, with unresolved D. The germline V gene has CDR1 MGHRA and CDR2 YSYEKL. The V gene lost 0 bases and the J gene lost 4 bases, with 10 bases spanning the gap. The CDR3 length is 15 residues. The CDR3 protein is CASSQDHAVNQPQHF. Written as DNA, the CDR3 is TGCGCCAGCAGCCAAGATCATGCGGTGAATCAGCCCCAGCATTTT.

V and J are TRBV9 and TRBJ2-1; perhaps TRBD2 as D (6 bases). Germline V lookup: CDR1 SGDLS, CDR2 YYNGEE. Trimming took off 4 bases at V and 2 bases at J, with 10 bases between the two ends. There are 14 residues in the CDR3. The CDR3: CASSPWGAYNEQFF. DNA of the CDR3: TGTGCCAGCAGCCCCTGGGGGGCCTACAATGAGCAGTTCTTC.

The V gene is TRBV7-9, the J gene TRBJ1-2; 9 positions agree with TRBD1. The CDR3 has 16 residues. The junction had 12 bases not matched to a gene; V was cut back by 6 bases and J by 4 bases. Germline CDR1 SEHNR, CDR2 FQNEAQ (reference sequence). The CDR3 is CASSQQAGTGTYGYTF. The CDR3 coding sequence is TGTGCCAGCAGTCAACAAGCCGGGACAGGGACCTATGGCTACACCTTC.